The rows below give T cell receptor beta chains drawn from one sample of a study of cytomegalovirus exposure and HLA in healthy donors. Some clones are missing from TCRdb's copy, which holds only in-frame ones; the method was immunoSEQ multiplex PCR. The data hold around 190,000 clones, with around 80% observed a single time. Source material: PBMCs. These receptor sequences come from a woman in her thirties or forties in good health and CMV-seronegative. The conserved cysteine and the conserved F or W are not part of the CDR3 here. Each record gives: clone size, J gene, V gene, CDR3 protein. Part of the rows lack a size; the others show once, few, many or a class for expanded clones.

- | TRBJ2-7 | TRBV9 | ASSETLGGWGGTGEQY
- | TRBJ2-3 | TRBV7-6 | ASSSGLGSGPDTQY
once | TRBJ1-4 | TRBV5-1 | ASSPGGGSPAYEKLF
- | TRBJ1-2 | TRBV5-1 | ASSAPGHPNYGYT
- | TRBJ1-3 | TRBV25-1 | ASSLTGNTIY
few | TRBJ1-1 | TRBV28 | ASRGRPEAF
- | TRBJ1-1 | TRBV20-1 | SASQGCEAF
- | TRBJ2-1 | TRBV9 | ASSTQLAGVYNEQF
- | TRBJ1-2 | TRBV27 | ASSSLTAGLYGYT
- | TRBJ2-5 | TRBV7-2 | ASSTGETQY
- | TRBJ2-3 | TRBV2 | ASSWTGGTDTQY
once | TRBJ2-2 | TRBV19 | ASTHGGGTGELF
- | TRBJ2-1 | TRBV30 | AWSGGVVREQF
- | TRBJ2-1 | TRBV9 | ASRAGTSGGAYNEQF
- | TRBJ2-7 | TRBV21-1 | ASSKGSNRGTSYEQY
- | TRBJ1-2 | TRBV28 | ASSSTGTGGFGYT
once | TRBJ1-2 | TRBV2 | ASSEPPQARGRGGYT
once | TRBJ2-1 | TRBV18 | ASSPGLAGVDEQF
- | TRBJ1-4 | TRBV10-3 | AIRQGRGEKLF